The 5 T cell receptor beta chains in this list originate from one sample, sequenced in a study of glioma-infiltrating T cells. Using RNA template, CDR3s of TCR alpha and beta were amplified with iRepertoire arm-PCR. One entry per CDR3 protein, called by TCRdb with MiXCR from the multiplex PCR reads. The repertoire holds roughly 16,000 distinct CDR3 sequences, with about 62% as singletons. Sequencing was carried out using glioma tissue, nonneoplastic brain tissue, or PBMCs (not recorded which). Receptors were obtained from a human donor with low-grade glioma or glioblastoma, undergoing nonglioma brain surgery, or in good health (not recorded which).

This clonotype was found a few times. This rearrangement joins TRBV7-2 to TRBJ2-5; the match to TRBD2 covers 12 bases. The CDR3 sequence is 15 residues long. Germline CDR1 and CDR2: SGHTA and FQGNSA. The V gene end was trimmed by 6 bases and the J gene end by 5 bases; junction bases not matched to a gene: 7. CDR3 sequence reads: CASRRLAGVPETQYF. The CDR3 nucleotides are TGTGCCAGCAGACGACTAGCGGGAGTCCCGGAGACCCAGTACTTC.

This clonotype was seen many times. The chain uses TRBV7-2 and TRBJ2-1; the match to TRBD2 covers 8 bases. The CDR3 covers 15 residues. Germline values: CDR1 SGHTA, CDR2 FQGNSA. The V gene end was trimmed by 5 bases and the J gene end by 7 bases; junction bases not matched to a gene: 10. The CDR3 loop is CASSMSTGGPNEQFF. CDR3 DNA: TGTGCCAGCAGCATGTCCACGGGGGGGCCGAATGAGCAGTTCTTC.

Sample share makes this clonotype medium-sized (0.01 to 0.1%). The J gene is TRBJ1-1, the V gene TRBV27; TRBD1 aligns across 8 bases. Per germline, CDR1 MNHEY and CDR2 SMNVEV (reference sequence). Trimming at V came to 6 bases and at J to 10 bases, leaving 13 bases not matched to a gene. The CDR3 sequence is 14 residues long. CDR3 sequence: CASSSERTGKGAFF. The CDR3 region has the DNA TGTGCCAGCAGCTCCGAACGGACAGGGAAGGGAGCTTTCTTT.

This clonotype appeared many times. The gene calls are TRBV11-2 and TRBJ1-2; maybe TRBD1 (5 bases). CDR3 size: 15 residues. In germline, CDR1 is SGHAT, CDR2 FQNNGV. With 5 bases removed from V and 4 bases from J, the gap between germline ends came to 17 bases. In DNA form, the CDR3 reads TGTGCCAGCAGCGAAGGGACCGGAGGAGGCTATGGCTACACCTTC. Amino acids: CASSEGTGGGYGYTF.

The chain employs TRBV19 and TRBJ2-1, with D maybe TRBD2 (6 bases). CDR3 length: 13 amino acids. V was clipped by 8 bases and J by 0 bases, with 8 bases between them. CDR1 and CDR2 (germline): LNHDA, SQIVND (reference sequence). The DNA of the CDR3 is TGTGCCAGTTCTAGCGCCTCCTACAATGAGCAGTTCTTC. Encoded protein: CASSSASYNEQFF.